The clone carrying this T cell receptor beta chain has a count of ten or more. The antigen is undetermined. PBMCs stored at -80 C, 2 million in total, were the source of the unsorted libraries. In every sequencing run, more than 200 million TCR-beta sequences were generated from 15-18 subjects. TCRdb itself ran the 5' RACE reads through MiXCR, one entry per CDR3 protein. Among some 60,000 distinct CDR3 sequences listed, over 3.5% were seen once. These data originate in a study of neurological immune-mediated disorders. General study findings and limits: The most TCR clonal expansion was seen in HTLV-1-associated myelopathy, and the least was seen in multiple sclerosis, which fell below healthy controls. Association with the multiple sclerosis repertoire cluster was not found for any clinical or MRI feature.

Germline CDR1 and CDR2: MNHEY and SMNVEV (reference sequence). The CDR3 loop spans 15 amino acids. Trimming shortened V by 6 bases and J by 5 bases, and 17 bases separated the two germline ends. Source material: PBMCs. This chain connects TRBV27 to TRBJ2-4; D may be TRBD1 or TRBD2 (5 bases each). This sequence originates from a woman between 50 and 59 years old with multiple sclerosis. CDR3 DNA sequence: TGTGCCAGCAGGCCGGGGTCCTTAGGGGAAAACATTCAGTACTTC. Translated, it gives CASRPGSLGENIQYF.